These T cell receptor beta chains were read from a single sample in a study of molecular identifiers for immune sequencing clone quantification. Each CDR3 protein gets one entry after TCRdb re-called the PCR reads with MiXCR. The sample has some 100,000 distinct CDR3 sequences; around a third are singletons. Sequencing was done on a sample of naive CD8+ T cells from blood, with Jurkat cell RNA spiked in. These receptors were taken from a human donor in good health. Some libraries in this study had Jurkat cell RNA spiked in. Both conserved end residues are part of each CDR3. Fields, in order: V gene, D gene, clone size, J gene, CDR3 DNA, CDR3 protein. D genes are given only for firm matches. Only some rows state a clone size, as once, few, many or a class for expanded clones.

TRBV6-6	TRBD2	many	TRBJ2-2	TGTGCCAGCACGAAAGCGGGAGGAGGCACCGGGGAGCTGTTTTTT	CASTKAGGGTGELFF
TRBV6-5	.	few	TRBJ2-7	TGTGCCAGCAGTTACGAATGGGTAGCGTCCTCCTACGAGCAGTACTTC	CASSYEWVASSYEQYF
TRBV7-8	.	few	TRBJ2-1	TGTGCCAGCCGCGCTTGGTCGTCACAGACCGCCAACAATGAGCAGTTCTTC	CASRAWSSQTANNEQFF
TRBV20-1	TRBD2	.	TRBJ2-7	TGCAGTCCCCGAGGACTAGCGCACTCCTACGAGCAGTACTTC	CSPRGLAHSYEQYF
TRBV7-8	TRBD1	.	TRBJ2-6	TGTGCCAGCACCAAAGTCCTCTCCGGGACAGGGGGCTTTGGGGCCACCGTCCTGACTTTC	CASTKVLSGTGGFGATVLTF
TRBV2	TRBD1	many	TRBJ1-1	TGTGCCAGACCTCCCTCTCCGGGACAGGGGGCACAGAACACTGAAGCTTTCTTT	CARPPSPGQGAQNTEAFF
TRBV19	.	.	TRBJ2-1	TGTGCCAGTAGTATCCACAGGGCCGGTGAGCAGTTCTTC	CASSIHRAGEQFF
TRBV9	.	.	TRBJ1-1	TGTGCCAGCAGCGGAGATGTCAACACTGAAGCTTTCTTT	CASSGDVNTEAFF
TRBV6-5	TRBD2	.	TRBJ2-5	TGTGCACGCAGTCCCGGTCTAGCGGAGGAGGAGTCCCAGTACTTC	CARSPGLAEEESQYF
TRBV7-9	TRBD2	.	TRBJ2-3	TGTGCCAGCAGCTCGCCGACTAGCGGGACGTCAGATACGCAGTATTTT	CASSSPTSGTSDTQYF
TRBV9	TRBD1	.	TRBJ1-4	TGTGCCAGCAGCGTCTCCCCCCGACAGGGCCAAAAGTATAGGGTCCGGGAAAAACTGTTTTTT	CASSVSPRQGQKYRVREKLFF
TRBV4-2	TRBD1	many	TRBJ2-7	TGTGCCAGCTGCCAAACCGGGACAGGGAGCTACGAGCAGTACTTC	CASCQTGTGSYEQYF
TRBV28	.	many	TRBJ2-7	TGTGCCAGCAGTTTATTGCCCTACGAGCAGTACTTC	CASSLLPYEQYF
TRBV28	TRBD1	.	TRBJ1-4	TGTGCCAGCAGCCTCAGGGGGCGGGAAAAACTGTTTTTT	CASSLRGREKLFF
TRBV11-2	.	many	TRBJ2-3	TGTGCCAGCAGCTTAGAACCGGGATCGGGCACAGATACGCAGTATTTT	CASSLEPGSGTDTQYF
TRBV27	TRBD2	many	TRBJ2-3	TGTGCCAGCAGTCCCACCACGACTAGCGGGTACACAGATACGCAGTATTTT	CASSPTTTSGYTDTQYF
TRBV4-1	.	.	TRBJ1-1	TGCGCCAGCAGCCATCTAGGGTTGCTCCCTGAAGCTTTCTTT	CASSHLGLLPEAFF
TRBV2	.	.	TRBJ1-1	TGTGCCAGCAGTGAGTGGCAGGGGAACACTGAAGCTTTCTTT	CASSEWQGNTEAFF
TRBV6-2/TRBV6-3	TRBD2	.	TRBJ2-5	TGTGCCAGCAGTTCGGGACTAGCGGGAAGCCTCCACTTACAAGAGTCCCAGTACTTC	CASSSGLAGSLHLQESQYF
TRBV6-5	.	.	TRBJ1-1	TGTGCCAGCAGTTCTCCTGGGTTCACTGAAGCTTTCTTT	CASSSPGFTEAFF
TRBV19	.	.	TRBJ2-1	TGTGCCAGCTCGGGGGGGACAGTTTCCTACAATGAGCAGTTCTTC	CASSGGTVSYNEQFF
TRBV28	.	.	TRBJ2-2	TGTGCCAGCAGTTTAACATTTGTGGCCGGGGAGCTGTTTTTT	CASSLTFVAGELFF
TRBV5-1	.	.	TRBJ2-1	TGCGCCAGCAGCTGGGTCTATGGGACCCACAATGAGCAGTTCTTC	CASSWVYGTHNEQFF
TRBV6-4	TRBD2	few	TRBJ2-1	TGTGCCAGCAGTGATACTAGCGTAAATGAGCAGTTCTTC	CASSDTSVNEQFF
TRBV7-6	.	many	TRBJ2-3	TGTGCCAGCAGCGGACCAAACGGGAAAGATGTGTATTTT	CASSGPNGKDVYF
TRBV6-5	.	.	TRBJ1-5	TGTGCCAGCAGCGAGCGGCCCTATCAGCCCCAGCATTTT	CASSERPYQPQHF
TRBV13	.	few	TRBJ2-5	TGTGCCAGCAGCCCCTCCGAGGGTAAGGTACAAGAGACCCAGTACTTC	CASSPSEGKVQETQYF
TRBV6-5	.	many	TRBJ2-7	TGTGCCAGCAGTTACGGGCAGGGTTGGTCTGGCGAGCAGTACTTC	CASSYGQGWSGEQYF
TRBV5-6	.	many	TRBJ1-1	TGTGCCAGCACCCCCAGAGGCGAGCGGATCACTGAAGCTTTCTTT	CASTPRGERITEAFF
TRBV28	.	.	TRBJ2-7	TGTGCCAGCAGTTTGTTACGGGGTTCGAACGAGCAGTACTTC	CASSLLRGSNEQYF
TRBV7-8	.	.	TRBJ2-7	TGTGCCAGCAGCCCTCAGTACGAGCAGTACTTC	CASSPQYEQYF
TRBV4-3	.	.	TRBJ1-2	TGCGCCAGCAGCCAAACCGTCGGCGCTCCTATTGGCTACCCCTTC	CASSQTVGAPIGYPF
TRBV12-3/TRBV12-4	.	.	TRBJ2-4	TGTGCCAGCAGTGTTCTTTGGGAATCCAGAGGCAAAAACATTCAGTACTTC	CASSVLWESRGKNIQYF
TRBV5-5	TRBD1	few	TRBJ2-7	TGTGCCAGCAGCCTCACAGGGGAAGAGCAGTACTTC	CASSLTGEEQYF
TRBV5-5	.	many	TRBJ2-2	TGTGCCAGCAGCTTTTCCATCGTCGGGGAGCTGTTTTTT	CASSFSIVGELFF
TRBV27	TRBD1	.	TRBJ2-7	TGTGCCAGCAGTATCAGGGGGTCGCACTCCTACGAGCAGTACTTC	CASSIRGSHSYEQYF
TRBV4-1	.	.	TRBJ2-7	TGCGCCAGCAGCCCCCGGGAGTTCAGCTCCTACGAGCAGTACTTC	CASSPREFSSYEQYF
TRBV3-1	.	few	TRBJ2-1	TGTGCCAGCAGCCAAGATGCGACTACCCATGAGCAGTTCTTC	CASSQDATTHEQFF
TRBV29-1	TRBD1	.	TRBJ1-2	TGCAGCGTCCGTGGACCCAGGGGGAGAGAAGACTATGGCTACACCTTC	CSVRGPRGREDYGYTF
TRBV7-2	.	once	TRBJ1-1	TGTGCCAGCTGCCCAAGACAGAGGAACACTGAAGCTTTCTTT	CASCPRQRNTEAFF
TRBV20-1	.	few	TRBJ2-7	TGCAGTGCTCCCCACGGTATTGCCTACGAGCAGTACTTC	CSAPHGIAYEQYF
TRBV5-1	.	once	TRBJ1-1	TGCGCCAGCAGCTTGTTTGGGGCCATGGGGATGAACACTGAAGCTTTCTTT	CASSLFGAMGMNTEAFF
TRBV7-9	TRBD1	few	TRBJ2-7	TGTGCCAGCAGCCATACAGGGGAAACCTACGAGCAGTACTTC	CASSHTGETYEQYF
TRBV4-2	.	.	TRBJ2-7	TGTGCCAGCAGCCAAGATTACGGGACGACTAACTACGAGCAGTACTTC	CASSQDYGTTNYEQYF
TRBV27	.	few	TRBJ1-5	TGTGCCAGCAGTCCCCTGTCGCCAGGGCAGGTGGAAGGTGGCAATCAGCCCCAGCATTTT	CASSPLSPGQVEGGNQPQHF
TRBV20-1	TRBD1	many	TRBJ2-7	TGCAGTGCACGAGGGACAGCATACTACGAGCAGTACTTC	CSARGTAYYEQYF
TRBV7-9	.	.	TRBJ1-2	TGTGCCAGCAACCGGGGGCCTGGAGGCTACACCTTC	CASNRGPGGYTF
TRBV7-2	.	many	TRBJ2-3	TGTGCCAGCAGCTTAGATGGGGATACGCAGTATTTT	CASSLDGDTQYF
TRBV10-3	TRBD1	.	TRBJ2-7	TGTGCCACCGAAACGGGACAGGGTGCCTACGAGCAGTACTTC	CATETGQGAYEQYF